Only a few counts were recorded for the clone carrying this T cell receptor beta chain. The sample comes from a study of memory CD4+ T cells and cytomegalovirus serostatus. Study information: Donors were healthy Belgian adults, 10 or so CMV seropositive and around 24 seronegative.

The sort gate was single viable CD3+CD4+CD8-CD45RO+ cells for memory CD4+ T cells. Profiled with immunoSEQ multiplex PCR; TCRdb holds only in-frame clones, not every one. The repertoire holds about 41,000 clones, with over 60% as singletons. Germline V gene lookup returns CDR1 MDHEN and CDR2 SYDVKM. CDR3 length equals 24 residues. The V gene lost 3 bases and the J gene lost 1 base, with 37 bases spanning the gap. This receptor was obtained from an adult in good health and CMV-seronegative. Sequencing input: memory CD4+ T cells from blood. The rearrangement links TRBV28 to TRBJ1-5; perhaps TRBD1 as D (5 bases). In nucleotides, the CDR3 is TGTGCCAGCAGTTTTAGGGGCCTCACTACTTCTTACGGGATACGTACTTACAGCAATCAGCCCCAGCATTTT. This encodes CASSFRGLTTSYGIRTYSNQPQHF.